This T cell receptor (beta chain) is drawn from a study of T-cell memory formation after mild COVID-19. A remark on this clonotype: Its cognate antigen is unknown.

Notes on the study in general: Among contracting clones, CD4+ were mainly CM/EM and CD8+ enriched in EMRA. Pre-infection memory showed some responding clones, and this suggested that cross-reactive memory joined.

Constant-segment primers and 5'RACE yielded cDNA libraries for TCR alpha and TCR beta, each carrying sample barcodes and UMIs. TCRdb redid the calling of the 5' RACE reads with MiXCR, one entry per CDR3 protein. The sample has almost 550,000 distinct CDR3 sequences; 20% are singletons. The junction had 2 bases not matched to a gene; V was cut back by 5 bases and J by 3 bases. This CDR3 region has 14 residues. Germline-derived CDR1 and CDR2 are PRHDT and FYEKMQ (reference sequence). Sequenced: PBMCs or a T cell subset sorted from them (not recorded which). The chain links TRBV13 to TRBJ1-1; the match to TRBD1 covers 11 bases. This receptor was identified in an adult woman who had mild COVID-19 (a few samples of this study predate the infection). Cell type and time point are not known. The CDR3 nucleotides read TGTGCCAGCAGCGGGACAGGGGGGCACACTGAAGCTTTCTTT. Its protein product is CASSGTGGHTEAFF.